The TCR beta chain described here comes from a study of technical replicates of blood from a handful of donors. The V and J ends lost 5 bases and 7 bases respectively, with 16 bases between them. There are 13 residues in the CDR3. CDR1 is SQVTM, CDR2 ANQGSEA, per germline. Libraries were prepared by immunoSEQ multiplex PCR; TCRdb keeps only in-frame clonotypes and omits some of them. The table shows approximately 81,000 clones, with roughly 77% occurring only once. V usage is TRBV29-1 and J usage is TRBJ2-3; possible D gene TRBD1, 8 bases. Input material: PBMCs. The source of this sequence is a human donor in good health. Some clones in this sample may be carry-over from other donors' samples. The CDR3 reads CSVKDREGYTQYF. CDR3 in DNA: TGCAGCGTTAAGGACAGGGAGGGTTATACGCAGTATTTT.